This T cell receptor (beta chain) was recorded in a study of CD8+CD57+ T cells in acquired aplastic anemia. Points from the study as a whole: Patient and control CD8+ Simpson's diversity was not significantly different.

The CDR3 extends over 14 amino acids. V dropped 6 bases and J dropped 4; count of bases not matched to a gene: 9. Looked up from germline, CDR1 is MNHEY and CDR2 is SMNVEV (reference sequence). This clonotype was observed many times. Its antigen remains unknown. All patients picked for sequencing had shown, by flow cytometry, an expansion of CD8+CD57+ cells. A severe acquired aplastic anemia diagnosis applied to all patients. Genomic DNA, the template, was used for profiling of the TCR beta VDJ and CDR3. One entry per CDR3 protein results from TCRdb running MiXCR on the reads. Of 110,000 or so distinct CDR3 sequences in the sample, 50% to 70% were seen once.

The gene calls are TRBV27 and TRBJ2-7; 7 positions match TRBD1. The specimen sequenced was sorted CD4+, CD8+, or CD8+CD57+ T cells (not recorded which) from PBMCs. The sequence derives from a human donor with aplastic anemia. The chain's CDR3 is CASRPGTANYEQYF. The CDR3 DNA is TGTGCCAGCAGACCCGGGACAGCAAATTACGAGCAGTACTTC.